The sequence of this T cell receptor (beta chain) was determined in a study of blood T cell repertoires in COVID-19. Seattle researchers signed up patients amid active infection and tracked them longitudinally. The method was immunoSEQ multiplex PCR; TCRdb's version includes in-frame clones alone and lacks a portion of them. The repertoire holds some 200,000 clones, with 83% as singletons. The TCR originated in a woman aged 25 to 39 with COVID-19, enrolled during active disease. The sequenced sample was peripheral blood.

The CDR3 sequence: CASSEWPAYEQYF. The CDR3 coding sequence is TGTGCCAGCAGTGAATGGCCAGCCTACGAGCAGTACTTC. This chain joins TRBV6-1 and TRBJ2-7; D not certain. There are 13 residues in the CDR3. Germline V CDR1 and CDR2: MNHNS, SASEGT. Trimming stripped 2 bases from V and 2 bases from J, with 7 bases between.